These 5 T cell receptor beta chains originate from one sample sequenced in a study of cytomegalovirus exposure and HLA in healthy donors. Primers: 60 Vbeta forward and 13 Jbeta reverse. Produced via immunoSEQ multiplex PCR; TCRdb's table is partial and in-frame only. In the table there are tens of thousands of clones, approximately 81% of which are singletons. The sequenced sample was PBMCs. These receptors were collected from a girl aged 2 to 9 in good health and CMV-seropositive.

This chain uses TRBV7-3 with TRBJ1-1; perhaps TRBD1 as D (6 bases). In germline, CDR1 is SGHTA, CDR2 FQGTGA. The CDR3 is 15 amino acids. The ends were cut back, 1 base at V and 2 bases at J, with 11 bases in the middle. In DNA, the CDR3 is TGTGCCAGCAGCTTAAGAGGACAGAGTAACACTGAAGCTTTCTTT. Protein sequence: CASSLRGQSNTEAFF.

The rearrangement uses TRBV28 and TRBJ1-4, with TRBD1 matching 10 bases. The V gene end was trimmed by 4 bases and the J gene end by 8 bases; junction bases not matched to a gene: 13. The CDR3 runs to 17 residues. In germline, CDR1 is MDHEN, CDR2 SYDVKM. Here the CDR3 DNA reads TGTGCCAGCAGTTCACATCCGGGACAGGGGATACGAGAAAAACTGTTTTTT. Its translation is CASSSHPGQGIREKLFF.

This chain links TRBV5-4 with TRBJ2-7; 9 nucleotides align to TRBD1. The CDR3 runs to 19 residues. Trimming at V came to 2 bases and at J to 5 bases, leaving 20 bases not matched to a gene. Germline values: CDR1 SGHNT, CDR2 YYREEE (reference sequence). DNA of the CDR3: TGTGCCAGCAGCTTTTGGGGACAGGGAGGGTTGTGGGGTTTGGACGAGCAGTACTTC. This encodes CASSFWGQGGLWGLDEQYF.

As DNA, the CDR3 is TGTGCCAGCAGTTCCGCCGGGAGATACGAGCAGTACTTC. Encoded protein: CASSSAGRYEQYF. This chain connects TRBV6-5 to TRBJ2-7; maybe TRBD2 (6 bases). There are 13 residues in the CDR3. V lost 4 bases and J lost 4, with 11 bases in between. The germline V gene has CDR1 MNHEY and CDR2 SVGAGI.

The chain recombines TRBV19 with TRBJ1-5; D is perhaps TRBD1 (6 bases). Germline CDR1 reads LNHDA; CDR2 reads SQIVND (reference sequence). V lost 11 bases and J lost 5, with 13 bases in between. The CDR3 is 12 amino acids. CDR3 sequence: CASKAGDQPQHF. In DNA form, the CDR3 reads TGTGCCTCCAAAGCAGGGGATCAGCCCCAGCATTTT. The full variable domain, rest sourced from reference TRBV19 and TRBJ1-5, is DGGITQSPKYLFRKEGQNVTLSCEQNLNHDAMYWYRQDPGQGLRLIYYSQIVNDFQKGDIAEGYSVSREKKESFPLTVTSAQKNPTAFYLCASKAGDQPQHFGDGTRLSIL.